This T cell receptor (beta chain) was observed in a study of beta chain features in type 1 diabetes. cDNA synthesis used the whole RNA isolate, giving expressed TCRB sequences. Only in-frame clones appear in the TCRdb table, and some are missing; sequencing was by immunoSEQ multiplex PCR. The sample yields around 340,000 clones, about 18% seen once. Study-level results: Fewer insertions but more deletions were seen at VDJ junctions in type 1 diabetes patients.

The CDR3 covers 15 residues. V shed 7 bases and J shed 1 base, with 14 bases lying between them. The germline V gene encodes CDR1 SGHTA and CDR2 FQGNSA. Remarks on this clone: Its antigen is unidentified.

Material for sequencing was naive CD4+ T cells from blood. The TCR comes from a woman in her late teens or twenties in good health. The rearrangement joins TRBV7-2 to TRBJ1-5; a weak D match, TRBD1 (5 bases). The CDR3 here is CASNSETASNQPQHF. The CDR3, as DNA: TGTGCCAGCAACTCCGAGACAGCGAGCAATCAGCCCCAGCATTTT.